This TCR beta chain was documented in a study of read filtering for tumor transcriptome and immune sequencing. The germline V gene encodes CDR1 DFQATT and CDR2 SNEGSKA (reference sequence). V lost 5 bases, J lost 2 bases, and 13 bases lay in between. This CDR3 comprises 14 residues. This clonotype was detected ten times or more. From about 0.4 ug of RNA, a library with molecular barcoded alpha/delta and beta/gamma adaptors was made. TCRdb used MiXCR to reprocess the reads, holding one entry per CDR3 protein. In the table there are 35,000 to 40,000 distinct CDR3 sequences, roughly 13% of which are singletons.

The J gene is TRBJ2-1, the V gene TRBV20-1; TRBD2 is a possible D gene (6 bases). This clonotype originated in a donor aged 40 or older with multiple myeloma. The specimen sequenced was a population of CD138-negative cells sorted from bone marrow. DNA of the CDR3: TGCAGTGCTCTGGAGGGATTCCCCTACAATGAGCAGTTCTTC. It encodes CSALEGFPYNEQFF.